Below, 29 T cell receptor beta chains from the same sample are listed, as sequenced in a study of blood T cell repertoires in COVID-19. Profiled with immunoSEQ multiplex PCR; TCRdb holds only in-frame clones, not every one. The sample lists roughly 200,000 clones; roughly 90% were seen once. The sample taken for sequencing was PBMCs or T cells enriched from blood (not recorded which). The origin of the receptors is a woman aged 30 to 39 who had recovered from COVID-19.

This clone appeared once. The chain has TRBV28 and TRBJ1-1, with D perhaps matching TRBD1 (5 bases). CDR1 is MDHEN, CDR2 SYDVKM, per germline. Trimming removed 2 bases at V and 3 bases at J, with 10 bases between. The CDR3 covers 14 residues. The CDR3 sequence is CASSLQGGDTEAFF. Here the CDR3 DNA reads TGTGCCAGCAGTTTACAGGGCGGGGACACTGAAGCTTTCTTT. Looking up the rest from reference TRBV28 and TRBJ1-1 gives the full variable domain: DVKVTQSSRYLVKRTGEKVFLECVQDMDHENMFWYRQDPGLGLRLIYFSYDVKMKEKGDIPEGYSVSREKKERFSLILESASTNQTSMYLCASSLQGGDTEAFFGQGTRLTVV.

The V gene is TRBV4-3, the J gene TRBJ2-5, with D unclear. Germline assignment: CDR1 LGHNA and CDR2 YSLEER. This CDR3 has 15 residues. The germline V and J ends were trimmed by 0 bases and 1 base, with 9 bases remaining between them. CDR3 nucleotides: TGCGCCAGCAGCCAAGAGTTTAACTTCCAAGAGACCCAGTACTTC. Protein sequence: CASSQEFNFQETQYF.

V gene TRBV29-1 combines with J gene TRBJ1-1, with D perhaps matching TRBD1 (6 bases). Looked up from germline, CDR1 is SQVTM and CDR2 is ANQGSEA. V was trimmed by 5 bases and J by 5 bases, leaving 9 bases between them. This CDR3 has 11 amino acids. CDR3 region: CSVIRGTEAFF. CDR3 DNA sequence: TGCAGCGTTATAAGGGGGACTGAAGCTTTCTTT.

V and J are TRBV6-5 and TRBJ2-7; TRBD2 matches 10 bases. J was trimmed by 2 bases and V by 2 bases; bases with no gene match: 6. In germline, CDR1 is MNHEY, CDR2 SVGAGI. The length of the CDR3 is 16 residues. The CDR3 reads CASSYTGLATAYEQYF. In nucleotides, the CDR3 is TGTGCCAGCAGTTACACGGGACTAGCGACCGCCTACGAGCAGTACTTC.

The gene calls are TRBV18 and TRBJ2-7; D unresolved. Trimming took off 3 bases at V and 2 bases at J, with 11 bases between the two ends. The CDR3 runs to 14 residues. Germline values: CDR1 KGHSH, CDR2 LQKENI. In DNA, the CDR3 is TGTGCCAGCTCACCGAGGAACGGTACCTACGAGCAGTACTTC. Translated, it gives CASSPRNGTYEQYF.

The chain is built from TRBV5-4 and TRBJ2-3; 12 bases align to TRBD2. The CDR3 loop spans 16 amino acids. Germline V gene lookup returns CDR1 SGHNT and CDR2 YYREEE (reference sequence). The trim removed 4 bases at V and 3 bases at J, leaving 6 bases unmatched. In DNA, the CDR3 is TGTGCCAGCAGCCTGACTAGCGGGAGTCAAACAGATACGCAGTATTTT. Translating it yields CASSLTSGSQTDTQYF.

This sequence joins TRBV10-1 and TRBJ2-7; 10 nucleotides line up with TRBD2. CDR1 is WNHNN and CDR2 is SYGVQD in the germline V gene (reference sequence). J gave up 3 bases and V 4 bases, and 3 bases lay outside the gene matches. The CDR3 sequence is 14 residues long. CDR3 protein: CASSGLAGDYEQYF. The CDR3 DNA reads as TGCGCCAGCAGTGGGCTAGCGGGAGACTACGAGCAGTACTTC.

This clone showed up just once. CDR3 bases: TGTGCCAGCAGCTGGAGGGGCCTAGCGGTAAATTACGAGCAGTACTTC. Translating gives CASSWRGLAVNYEQYF. The chain combines TRBV11-2 with TRBJ2-7, with 7 bases that match TRBD2. The CDR3 length is 16 residues. In germline, CDR1 is SGHAT, CDR2 FQNNGV. With V trimmed by 4 bases and J by 4 bases, 13 bases remained unmatched.

The CDR3 DNA sequence: TGTGCCTGGAGTGGACTAGCGGGGGGCCAGGAGACCCAGTACTTC. Protein: CAWSGLAGGQETQYF. The chain is built from TRBV30 and TRBJ2-5; TRBD2 aligns across 13 bases. The CDR3 has 15 residues. Per germline, CDR1 GTSNPN and CDR2 SVGIG (reference sequence). With V trimmed by 1 base and J by 5 bases, 4 bases remained unmatched. The variable domain in full, with the rest retrieved from reference TRBV30 and TRBJ2-5, is SQTIHQWPATLVQPVGSPLSLECTVEGTSNPNLYWYRQAAGRGLQLLFYSVGIGQISSEVPQNLSASRPQDRQFILSSKKLLLSDSGFYLCAWSGLAGGQETQYFGPGTRLLVL.

The gene calls are TRBV29-1 and TRBJ1-5; D gene unclear. V lost 7 bases and J 7 bases, leaving 17 bases between the germline ends. Germline assignment: CDR1 SQVTM and CDR2 ANQGSEA. This CDR3 spans 13 amino acids. The CDR3 region is CSALSGIGQPQHF. DNA for the CDR3: TGCAGCGCGCTCAGCGGGATCGGACAGCCCCAGCATTTT.

The genes are TRBV5-4 and TRBJ2-3; maybe TRBD1 (6 bases). The CDR3 extends over 16 amino acids. With 4 bases removed from V and 3 bases from J, the gap between germline ends came to 18 bases. The germline V gene encodes CDR1 SGHNT and CDR2 YYREEE (reference sequence). The CDR3 loop is CASSQPGTWGTDTQYF. CDR3 DNA: TGTGCCAGCAGCCAACCGGGGACATGGGGTACAGATACGCAGTATTTT.

V and J are TRBV10-3 and TRBJ1-1; D perhaps matches TRBD1 (6 bases). V lost 6 bases and J 3 bases, leaving 14 bases between the germline ends. The CDR3 runs 14 residues. The germline gives CDR1 ENHRY, CDR2 SYGVKD. CDR3 nucleotide sequence: TGTGCCATCAGGACACAGGGTGATTACACTGAAGCTTTCTTT. This sequence encodes CAIRTQGDYTEAFF.

The rearrangement links TRBV15 to TRBJ2-7; 7 bases fit TRBD2. The CDR3 is made up of 13 amino acids. Germline CDR1 reads LNHNV; CDR2 reads YYDKDF (reference sequence). J gave up 3 bases and V 5 bases, and 4 bases lay outside the gene matches. DNA for the CDR3: TGTGCCACCAGCGGGACTACCCACTACGAGCAGTACTTC. As protein: CATSGTTHYEQYF.

The rearrangement joins TRBV7-2 to TRBJ1-5; unclear D gene. Trimming stripped 2 bases from V and 12 bases from J, with 2 bases between. Per germline, CDR1 SGHTA and CDR2 FQGNSA. The CDR3 has 9 residues. The CDR3 DNA is TGTGCCAGCAGCTTACTCCAGCATTTT. As protein: CASSLLQHF.

The chain combines TRBV27 with TRBJ1-2; TRBD1 aligns across 7 bases. This CDR3 spans 16 amino acids. Per the germline V gene, CDR1 is MNHEY and CDR2 is SMNVEV (reference sequence). V gave up 6 bases and J gave up 4 bases; unmatched junction bases: 14. This CDR3 is CASRSLTGVSGYGYTF. Here the CDR3 DNA reads TGTGCCAGCAGATCACTAACAGGGGTAAGCGGCTATGGCTACACCTTC.

The V and J genes are TRBV4-2 and TRBJ2-5, with 7 bases aligning to TRBD2. The CDR3 runs 17 residues. V was pared by 2 bases and J by 0 bases, with 9 bases of the junction left unmatched. CDR1 is LGHNA and CDR2 is YNFKEQ in the germline V gene. CDR3 residues: CASSQPLGRGDQETQYF. The CDR3 DNA sequence: TGTGCCAGCAGCCAACCCCTTGGTCGGGGGGACCAAGAGACCCAGTACTTC.

The chain employs TRBV4-2 and TRBJ1-2; 9 positions match TRBD1. The CDR3 is 14 residues long. Trimming cost V 2 bases and J 11 bases; bases outside gene matches: 9. Germline CDR1 reads LGHNA; CDR2 reads YNFKEQ. The CDR3 is CASSQPGQGPGYTF. The CDR3 coding sequence is TGTGCCAGCAGCCAACCGGGACAGGGTCCTGGATACACCTTC.

This clone was seen only once. The gene calls are TRBV2 and TRBJ1-1; no clear D. CDR1 is SNHLY and CDR2 is FYNNEI in the germline V gene. This CDR3 is 13 amino acids long. Trimming removed 4 bases at V and 3 bases at J, with 9 bases between. In DNA, the CDR3 is TGTGCCAGCAGTGCCCGCCGGGACACTGAAGCTTTCTTT. Protein product: CASSARRDTEAFF.

The rearrangement links TRBV19 to TRBJ1-1; D call uncertain. Trimming took off 8 bases at V and 1 base at J, with 14 bases between the two ends. In germline, CDR1 is LNHDA, CDR2 SQIVND (reference sequence). CDR3 length: 14 amino acids. This chain's CDR3 is CASGYGRPNTEAFF. The CDR3, as DNA: TGTGCCAGTGGGTATGGCAGGCCGAACACTGAAGCTTTCTTT.

The gene calls are TRBV27 and TRBJ1-1, with TRBD1 matching 7 bases. The ends lost 6 bases at V and 0 bases at J; junction bases unmatched: 7. The germline V gene has CDR1 MNHEY and CDR2 SMNVEV (reference sequence). The CDR3 extends over 15 amino acids. Here the CDR3 reads CASRARGPLNTEAFF. In DNA form, the CDR3 reads TGTGCCAGCAGGGCAAGGGGGCCCTTGAACACTGAAGCTTTCTTT.

V usage is TRBV7-8 and J usage is TRBJ1-2; TRBD1 aligns across 8 bases. Germline trimming cut 4 bases from V and 4 bases from J; bases unmatched to any gene: 14. This CDR3 is 17 amino acids long. Looked up from germline, CDR1 is SGHVS and CDR2 is FQNEAQ. CDR3 coding DNA: TGTGCCAGCAGCTATTCGGTCTTTGGGACAGGCGCCTATGGCTACACCTTC. Amino acid sequence: CASSYSVFGTGAYGYTF.

The chain carries TRBV11-2 and TRBJ2-5; 10 bases are a match to TRBD1. Unmatched junction bases numbered 5, after V lost 5 bases and J lost 2 bases. The CDR3 length is 15 residues. Germline V gives CDR1 SGHAT, CDR2 FQNNGV. The CDR3 loop reads CASSPGQGPQETQYF. The CDR3 nucleotides are TGTGCCAGCAGCCCGGGACAGGGGCCTCAAGAGACCCAGTACTTC.

The rearrangement links TRBV6-5 to TRBJ2-3; possibly TRBD2 for D (6 bases). CDR1 MNHEY and CDR2 SVGAGI come from the germline V gene. This CDR3 is built from 15 residues. V gave up 2 bases and J gave up 3 bases, with 12 bases separating them. For the CDR3, the DNA is TGTGCCAGCAGTTACCTCGGGAGTCGGACAGATACGCAGTATTTT. Protein product: CASSYLGSRTDTQYF.

This rearrangement joins TRBV3-1 (or the pseudogene TRBV3-2) to TRBJ2-5; TRBD2 matches 8 bases. The CDR3 totals 16 residues. CDR1 is LGHDT and CDR2 is YNNKEL in the germline V gene (reference sequence). The V and J ends lost 2 bases and 3 bases, in that order; junction bases with no gene match: 8. In DNA, the CDR3 is TGTGCCAGCAGCCAATTAATAGCGGGGATGAAAGAGACCCAGTACTTC. This codes for CASSQLIAGMKETQYF.

This chain joins TRBV19 and TRBJ1-2; 11 bases line up with TRBD1. The trim removed 5 bases at V and 4 bases at J, leaving 6 bases unmatched. The CDR3 totals 15 residues. Germline V gene sequence: CDR1 LNHDA, CDR2 SQIVND (reference sequence). DNA of the CDR3: TGTGCCAGTAGTCCCGGGACAGGGGGTCCCTATGGCTACACCTTC. Amino acid sequence: CASSPGTGGPYGYTF.

The table lists this clone with a few counts. CDR3 amino acids: CASSTRGLSNEKLFF. CDR3 nucleotide sequence: TGTGCCAGCAGTACTAGGGGGCTTTCAAATGAAAAACTGTTTTTT. The rearrangement uses TRBV7-8 and TRBJ1-4, with 7 bases fitting TRBD1. The CDR3 length is 15 residues. Germline values: CDR1 SGHVS, CDR2 FQNEAQ. The V and J ends lost 6 bases and 5 bases, in that order; junction bases with no gene match: 9.

V usage is TRBV3-1 (or the pseudogene TRBV3-2) and J usage is TRBJ1-3, with 8 bases aligning to TRBD1. V was clipped by 4 bases and J by 8 bases; unmatched bases: 10. The CDR3 consists of 15 residues. The germline V gene has CDR1 LGHDT and CDR2 YNNKEL (reference sequence). The CDR3 DNA is TGTGCCAGCAGCCCGCAGGGGGCTGGATGGGACACCATATATTTT. It encodes CASSPQGAGWDTIYF.

The genes are TRBV6-2 or TRBV6-3 and TRBJ2-7, with D possibly TRBD1 on 6 matching bases. CDR3 length equals 14 residues. The V gene's germline CDR1 is MNHEY and CDR2 SVGEGT. The V gene lost 0 bases and the J gene lost 0 bases, with 6 bases spanning the gap. CDR3 DNA sequence: TGTGCCAGCAGTTACTCACAGGGCTCCTACGAGCAGTACTTC. Translation gives CASSYSQGSYEQYF.

The V call is TRBV11-3, the J call TRBJ1-4; 9 nucleotides align to TRBD1. After removal of 5 bases from V and 4 bases from J, the junction contained 8 bases not matched to a gene. Looked up from germline, CDR1 is SGHNT and CDR2 is YENEEA. The CDR3 runs 16 residues. The DNA for the CDR3 is TGTGCCAGCAGCGCGGACAGGGGAATGAATAATGAAAAACTGTTTTTT. Its protein product is CASSADRGMNNEKLFF.